This TCR beta chain was sequenced during a study of PD-1 blockade in classical Hodgkin lymphoma. Germline CDR1 and CDR2: LNHNV and YYDKDF (reference sequence). The V gene end was trimmed by 5 bases and the J gene end by 7 bases; junction bases not matched to a gene: 8. The CDR3 is 14 residues long. Only in-frame clones appear in the TCRdb table, and some are missing; sequencing was by immunoSEQ multiplex PCR. The sample lists more than 13,000 clones; approximately 88% were seen once. Overall study findings and caveats: Partial responders and progressors had significantly lower baseline TCR diversity. A significant rise in TCR diversity by C4D1 was seen for CD4+ but not CD8+ cells.

Remarks on this clone: Its antigen remains unidentified.

Time point defined: cycle 4 day 1 (C4D1), after 6 weeks of nivolumab. Relapse was seen in all patients after autologous stem cell transplantation, and brentuximab vedotin exposure was variable. Magnetic negative selection isolated CD8+ T cells from thawed PBMCs. The study recorded best responses of complete response, partial response or progressive disease. The sequencing here drew on CD8+ T cells from blood, taken before the fourth cycle of nivolumab. The J gene is TRBJ2-7, the V gene TRBV15; 10 nucleotides agree with TRBD2. The TCR originated in a human donor with classical Hodgkin lymphoma. CDR3 sequence: CATSELAGVGEQYF. As DNA, the CDR3 is TGTGCCACCAGCGAGCTAGCGGGAGTAGGGGAGCAGTACTTC.